This T cell receptor beta chain appears in the sequencing data of a study of shared clonotypes between healthy human individuals. The wider study: A donor's plate count was three for CD4 naive and three for CD4 memory; CD8 naive had two and CD8 memory one.

Study-wide results and limits: Among non-shared clonotypes, generation probabilities were lower than among those shared by all four donors.

In the source study's methods: Junction-only immunoSEQ sequences carried no quality scores, so filtering differed. This table comes from immunoSEQ multiplex PCR, and its TCRdb copy is limited to in-frame clones, with some not included. V and J calls and clone size are as listed in that table; D and trimming were resolved from the DNA. The sample holds roughly 700,000 clones, around 67% seen once. Germline loops: CDR1 MNHEY, CDR2 SVGAGI. The CDR3 consists of 14 residues. V dropped 6 bases and J dropped 3 bases, with 14 bases sitting between them. As regards this clone: The antigen remains undetermined.

Sequencing was carried out using memory CD4+ T cells sorted from blood. Subset reported: CD45RA-negative fraction. This receptor was obtained from a woman aged 25 to 39 in good health. The chain is built from TRBV6-5 and TRBJ1-2, with TRBD1 as a possible D gene (5 bases). DNA for the CDR3: TGTGCCAGCAGCCACGGGGCTGGAGACTATGGCTACACCTTC. Its protein product is CASSHGAGDYGYTF.